The 22 T cell receptor beta chains in this list originate from one sample, sequenced in a study of blood T cell repertoires in COVID-19. Assay: immunoSEQ multiplex PCR; the TCRdb copy retains only in-frame clones and omits some. The sample includes more than 65,000 clones, 79% seen only once; the top ten take roughly 6%. The source material was peripheral blood. Receptor source: a woman between 55 and 75 years old with acute or convalescent COVID-19.

The chain has TRBV18 and TRBJ2-7; 14 positions agree with TRBD2. Germline CDR1 KGHSH, CDR2 LQKENI. V was pared by 3 bases and J by 4 bases, with 17 bases of the junction left unmatched. The CDR3 totals 20 residues. The DNA for the CDR3 is TGTGCCAGCTCACCTCTCCGGACTAGCGGGGGGCGCGAGGTAAGGTACGAGCAGTACTTC. This gives the protein CASSPLRTSGGREVRYEQYF.

The CDR3 spells CATSRRQGAIKNTIYF. Written as DNA, the CDR3 is TGTGCCACCAGCAGAAGACAGGGGGCGATTAAAAACACCATATATTTT. This chain joins TRBV15 and TRBJ1-3, with TRBD1 identical over 10 bases. The CDR3 runs 16 residues. J lost 6 bases, V lost 2 bases, and 7 bases had no gene match. Germline V CDR1 and CDR2: LNHNV, YYDKDF (reference sequence).

The V call is TRBV18, the J call TRBJ2-3; weak D call: TRBD1 (8 bases). This CDR3 region has 15 residues. V was trimmed by 8 bases and J by 2 bases, leaving 17 bases between them. Germline V gene data show CDR1 as KGHSH and CDR2 as LQKENI. The CDR3 loop is CASAGQGGITDTQYF. CDR3 nucleotides: TGTGCCAGCGCCGGACAGGGAGGGATCACAGATACGCAGTATTTT.

The chain joins TRBV4-1 to TRBJ2-7; 10 bases are shared with TRBD1. Germline CDR1 MGHRA, CDR2 YSYEKL. The CDR3 contains 15 residues. Trimming at V came to 4 bases and at J to 3 bases, leaving 6 bases not matched to a gene. CDR3 sequence reads: CASSPAGTGVYEQYF. CDR3 nucleotides: TGCGCCAGCAGCCCCGCCGGGACAGGGGTCTACGAGCAGTACTTC.

The genes are TRBV10-3 and TRBJ2-7; 11 bases are a match to TRBD1. V lost 3 bases, J lost 6 bases, and 13 bases stayed unmatched. The germline V gene encodes CDR1 ENHRY and CDR2 SYGVKD. This CDR3 is 17 amino acids long. The CDR3 sequence is CAISDLTMDRGLSEQYF. The CDR3 coding sequence is TGTGCCATCAGTGACTTAACTATGGACAGGGGGCTCTCCGAGCAGTACTTC.

The chain couples TRBV7-9 to TRBJ2-7; no reliable D call. Trimming pared 2 bases from V and 5 bases from J, leaving 10 bases between. Germline lookup yields CDR1 SEHNR and CDR2 FQNEAQ (reference sequence). The CDR3 totals 13 residues. DNA for the CDR3: TGTGCCAGCAGCTTAACAGACCGGAACGAGCAGTACTTC. The encoded protein is CASSLTDRNEQYF.

This clone was observed a few times. V usage is TRBV11-2 and J usage is TRBJ1-6; TRBD1 matches at 7 bases. V shed 1 base and J 14 bases; nucleotides not matched to a gene: 5. Germline CDR1 SGHAT, CDR2 FQNNGV. This CDR3 has 13 amino acids. The CDR3 bases are TGTGCCAGCAGCTTAGGACGACAGGGCACCCTCCACTTT. The encoded protein is CASSLGRQGTLHF. The full variable domain, rest sourced from reference TRBV11-2 and TRBJ1-6, is EAGVAQSPRYKIIEKRQSVAFWCNPISGHATLYWYQQILGQGPKLLIQFQNNGVVDDSQLPKDRFSAERLKGVDSTLKIQPAKLEDSAVYLCASSLGRQGTLHFGNGTRLTVT.

The CDR3 sequence is CASSKYSETQYF. The DNA of the CDR3 is TGTGCCAGCAGCAAATATTCAGAGACCCAGTACTTC. V gene TRBV7-2 combines with J gene TRBJ2-5, with no clear D. Trimming removed 5 bases from V and 4 bases from J, with 8 bases in between. CDR3 length: 12 amino acids. CDR1 SGHTA and CDR2 FQGNSA come from the germline V gene.

The chain carries TRBV27 and TRBJ2-5; TRBD1 matches 10 bases. Trimming took 0 bases from V and 9 from J; bases not matched to a gene: 13. This CDR3 region has 17 residues. Germline-derived CDR1 and CDR2 are MNHEY and SMNVEV (reference sequence). The CDR3 protein is CASSLSVGGTGEAPQYF. DNA for the CDR3: TGTGCCAGCAGTTTATCGGTCGGAGGGACAGGGGAGGCTCCCCAGTACTTC.

The gene calls are TRBV2 and TRBJ2-2; TRBD1 agrees at 7 bases. V lost 5 bases and J lost 0; bases outside the gene matches: 9. The CDR3 spans 17 residues. CDR1 SNHLY and CDR2 FYNNEI come from the germline V gene. The CDR3 DNA sequence: TGTGCCAGCAGTCAAGAGAGACAGGGATCGAACACCGGGGAGCTGTTTTTT. It specifies CASSQERQGSNTGELFF.

This chain uses TRBV3-1 (or the pseudogene TRBV3-2) with TRBJ1-1; TRBD1 is a possible D gene (5 bases). The ends were cut back, 1 base at V and 4 bases at J, with 19 bases in the middle. Per germline, CDR1 LGHDT and CDR2 YNNKEL (reference sequence). The CDR3 spans 17 residues. The CDR3, as DNA: TGTGCCAGCAGCCAAGGGGGTGCCCCAGGGAGGGGCACTGAAGCTTTCTTT. Its protein product is CASSQGGAPGRGTEAFF.

This chain joins TRBV29-1 and TRBJ1-1, with D perhaps matching TRBD1 (6 bases). The CDR3 has 13 residues. Germline assignment: CDR1 SQVTM and CDR2 ANQGSEA. The V end was cut by 7 bases, the J end by 7 bases, with 19 bases between. CDR3 nucleotide sequence: TGCAGCGGGCAGGGGACTATACGCCGTGAAGCTTTCTTT. As protein: CSGQGTIRREAFF.

V is TRBV9 and J is TRBJ1-2; 7 bases fit TRBD1. Per germline, CDR1 SGDLS and CDR2 YYNGEE. The CDR3 loop spans 12 amino acids. Trimming at V came to 3 bases and at J to 7 bases, leaving 3 bases not matched to a gene. DNA of the CDR3: TGTGCCAGCAGCGCCGGACAGGTTGGCTACACCTTC. It encodes CASSAGQVGYTF.

DNA of the CDR3: TGTGCCAGCAGCCGGACAGCGAACACTGAAGCTTTCTTT. Translating gives CASSRTANTEAFF. J is TRBJ1-1 and V is TRBV7-3, with D perhaps TRBD1 (6 bases). Trimming took 5 bases from V and 1 from J, leaving 8 bases between them. Germline CDR1 reads SGHTA; CDR2 reads FQGTGA. The CDR3 is made up of 13 amino acids.

The rearrangement uses TRBV6-6 and TRBJ2-2; no clear D. The CDR3 sequence is 15 residues long. CDR1 and CDR2 from the germline V gene are MNHNY and SVGAGI (reference sequence). The V end was cut by 2 bases, the J end by 8 bases, with 15 bases between. In DNA form, the CDR3 reads TGTGCCAGCAGTTACAGCCAGGAAAGGATGGGGGAGCTGTTTTTT. It encodes CASSYSQERMGELFF.

The V gene is TRBV18, the J gene TRBJ2-3; D remains ambiguous. Trimming took off 2 bases at V and 0 bases at J, with 3 bases between the two ends. The germline gives CDR1 KGHSH, CDR2 LQKENI. CDR3 length: 13 residues. DNA for the CDR3: TGTGCCAGCTCACCAGGCAGCACAGATACGCAGTATTTT. Translating gives CASSPGSTDTQYF.

The chain employs TRBV12-5 and TRBJ2-7; possible D gene TRBD1, 5 bases. The CDR3 consists of 13 residues. Trimming pared 1 base from V and 6 bases from J, leaving 10 bases between. The germline CDR1 and CDR2 sequences are LGHNT and FRNRAP. Written as DNA, the CDR3 is TGTGCTAGTGGTTTGGCGCAGGGTGTCGAGCAGTACTTC. Amino acid sequence: CASGLAQGVEQYF.

This clone was seen more than once but under ten times. This chain joins TRBV10-3 and TRBJ2-6; possible D gene TRBD2, 5 bases. Germline CDR1 and CDR2: ENHRY and SYGVKD. Trimming left V 4 bases short and J 0 bases short, with 13 bases between. This CDR3 is built from 17 residues. CDR3 DNA: TGTGCCATCAGTGCTGAGGGTAGAGGCTCTGGGGCCAACGTCCTGACTTTC. Amino acids: CAISAEGRGSGANVLTF.

The gene calls are TRBV27 and TRBJ1-2; 7 bases align to TRBD1. Trimming took 5 bases from V and 7 from J; bases not matched to a gene: 7. Germline V gives CDR1 MNHEY, CDR2 SMNVEV (reference sequence). This CDR3 is built from 13 residues. For the CDR3, the DNA is TGTGCCAGCAGTCTAACAGGGGTGCTTGGCTACACCTTC. It is translated as CASSLTGVLGYTF.

The J gene is TRBJ1-2, the V gene TRBV6-5; D is unclear. The CDR3 is 12 residues long. Germline V gene sequence: CDR1 MNHEY, CDR2 SVGAGI. V was cut by 10 bases and J by 5 bases, with 14 bases left in between. The CDR3 protein is CANSDGGYGYTF. CDR3 sequence (DNA): TGTGCCAACTCGGACGGAGGTTATGGCTACACCTTC.

V is TRBV19 and J is TRBJ1-5; D is ambiguous. The germline V gene encodes CDR1 LNHDA and CDR2 SQIVND (reference sequence). With 1 base removed from V and 9 bases from J, the gap between germline ends came to 16 bases. This CDR3 has 15 residues. The CDR3: CASSIGQYIAGPQHF. CDR3 in DNA: TGTGCCAGTAGTATAGGCCAGTATATAGCGGGGCCCCAGCATTTT. The full variable domain, rest sourced from reference TRBV19 and TRBJ1-5, is DGGITQSPKYLFRKEGQNVTLSCEQNLNHDAMYWYRQDPGQGLRLIYYSQIVNDFQKGDIAEGYSVSREKKESFPLTVTSAQKNPTAFYLCASSIGQYIAGPQHFGDGTRLSIL.

The genes are TRBV4-3 and TRBJ2-3; 8 bases map to TRBD1. V lost 1 base, J lost 3 bases, and 3 bases stayed unmatched. From germline, CDR1 is LGHNA and CDR2 YSLEER. There are 15 residues in the CDR3. The CDR3 region has the DNA TGCGCCAGCAGCCAAGTCACAGGGGGGACAGATACGCAGTATTTT. Translated, it gives CASSQVTGGTDTQYF.